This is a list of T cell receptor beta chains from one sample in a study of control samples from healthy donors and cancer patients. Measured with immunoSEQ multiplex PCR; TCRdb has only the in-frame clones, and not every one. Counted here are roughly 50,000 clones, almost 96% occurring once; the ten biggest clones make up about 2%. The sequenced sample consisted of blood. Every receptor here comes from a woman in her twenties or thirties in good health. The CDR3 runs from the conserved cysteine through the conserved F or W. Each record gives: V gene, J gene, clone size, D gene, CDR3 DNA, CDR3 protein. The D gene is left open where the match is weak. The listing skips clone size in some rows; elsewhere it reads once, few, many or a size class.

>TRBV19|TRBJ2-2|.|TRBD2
TGTGCCGGGACTAGCGGGAGTGGGGAGCTGTTTTTT
CAGTSGSGELFF
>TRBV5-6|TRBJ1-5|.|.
TGTGCCAGCAGCTTTTACAGCAATCAGCCCCAGCATTTT
CASSFYSNQPQHF
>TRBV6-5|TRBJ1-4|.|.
TGTGCCACCAAGACACAGGCGGGGGAAAAACTGTTTTTT
CATKTQAGEKLFF
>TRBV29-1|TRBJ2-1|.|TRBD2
TGCAGCGTTGAACCCTTAGCGGGATCCAATGAGCAGTTCTTC
CSVEPLAGSNEQFF
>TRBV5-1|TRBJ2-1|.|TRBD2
TGCGCCAGCAGCTTGGGGTTAGCGGGAGGGCGGTTCTTC
CASSLGLAGGRFF
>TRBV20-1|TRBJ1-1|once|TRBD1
TGCAGTGCTAGTCAGGGGGACACTGAAGCTTTCTTT
CSASQGDTEAFF
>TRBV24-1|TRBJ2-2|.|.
TGTGCCACCAGTGATGCCGACGGAGGCCCCGTCGGGGAGCTGTTTTTT
CATSDADGGPVGELFF
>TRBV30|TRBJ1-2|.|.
TGTGCCAGTCGACACCTACTTCTTAACTATGGCTACACCTTC
CASRHLLLNYGYTF
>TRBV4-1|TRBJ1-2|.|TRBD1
TGCGCCAGCTCCTCCACTCCGGGGGCAGGGACAGGGGCTTATGGCTACACCTTC
CASSSTPGAGTGAYGYTF
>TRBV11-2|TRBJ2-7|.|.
TGTGCCAGCACCCTACTGGGTGCAGCCGCCTACGAGCAGTACTTC
CASTLLGAAAYEQYF
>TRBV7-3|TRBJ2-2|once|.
.
CASSFGEGGELFF
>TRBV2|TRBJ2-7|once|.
TGTGCCAGCAGTGAAGCGCGGGGTTACGAGCAGTACTTC
CASSEARGYEQYF
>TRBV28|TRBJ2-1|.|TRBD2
TGTGCCAGCAGTCCGGCGGGAGGATACAATGAGCAGTTCTTC
CASSPAGGYNEQFF